This T cell receptor beta chain emerged from a study of human T cells and chemical hapten exposure. TCRdb re-called the RACE reads through MiXCR, storing one row per CDR3 protein. The repertoire has around 45,000 distinct CDR3 sequences, approximately 4.8% of them found once; the top ten carry around 5.5%. Germline V lookup: CDR1 SQVTM, CDR2 ANQGSEA. This CDR3 has 12 amino acids. Time point meaning: healthy volunteer bleed at 2 weeks. Unfractionated whole blood served as the source for total RNA extraction. To note about this clonotype: One end of the junction fails to match germline, which may point to a read error.

The TCR sequence derives from a human donor in good health. Some clones in this sample may be carry-over from other donors' samples. This chain links TRBV29-1 with TRBJ1-4; D is unclear. The sequencing sample was made of whole blood. The chain's CDR3 is CSVGGSNEELFF. CDR3 nucleotides: TGCAGCGTCGGTGGCAGTAATGAAGAACTGTTTTTT.